The clone carrying this T cell receptor (beta chain) was observed many times. Antigen: not known. TCRdb re-derived calls from the 5' RACE reads in MiXCR, one entry per CDR3 protein. The sample lists more than 55,000 distinct CDR3 sequences, about 13% occurring once. This entry is derived from a study of early T cells in non-severe SARS-CoV-2 infection. Notes on the study in general: In VDJdb matching, anti-spike CD8 responses were favored while private and CD4 specificities went missing.

Per germline, CDR1 SGHAT and CDR2 FQNNGV. This CDR3 region has 14 residues. V dropped 1 base and J dropped 2 bases, with 5 bases sitting between them. The receptor comes from an adult who was a healthcare worker with PCR-confirmed SARS-CoV-2 infection or an uninfected control (not recorded which). J is TRBJ2-2 and V is TRBV11-2; D gene uncertain. Specimen: whole blood, collected at baseline. The DNA for the CDR3 is TGTGCCAGCAGCTTAGCATTCAACACCGGGGAGCTGTTTTTT. Its translation: CASSLAFNTGELFF.